One and the same sample provided the 32 T cell receptor beta chains below, sequenced in a study of tumor-infiltrating lymphocytes in localized non-small cell lung cancer. The assay was immunoSEQ multiplex PCR, and TCRdb's table has in-frame clones only and misses some. The table includes 9,500 to 15,000 clones, around 76% detected once. Sample: uninvolved lung tissue not adjacent to the tumor. Receptors originate from a human donor with non-small cell lung cancer.

This clone was found a few times. The chain joins TRBV5-6 to TRBJ2-2, with D perhaps TRBD2 (5 bases). Trimming removed 5 bases from V and 3 bases from J, with 17 bases in between. Germline V gene sequence: CDR1 SGHDT, CDR2 YYEEEE. The CDR3 extends over 16 amino acids. The CDR3 nucleotides read TGTGCCAGCAGTTCTACCGGACGGCGGGACACCGGGGAGCTGTTTTTT. Translation gives CASSSTGRRDTGELFF.

The chain is built from TRBV6-4 and TRBJ1-2; D perhaps matches TRBD1 (6 bases). The germline gives CDR1 MRHNA, CDR2 SNTAGT. This CDR3 region has 15 residues. The V end lost 4 bases, the J end lost 2 bases, and 14 bases lay between the germline ends. The CDR3 DNA is TGTGCCAGCAGTGCGCAACAGGGCCGAAACTATGGCTACACCTTC. Protein: CASSAQQGRNYGYTF.

The V gene is TRBV4-3, the J gene TRBJ1-6; 11 positions agree with TRBD1. This CDR3 has 18 amino acids. V lost 1 base to trimming and J lost 7 bases; unmatched junction nucleotides: 9. The germline CDR1 and CDR2 sequences are LGHNA and YSLEER. CDR3 DNA: TGCGCCAGCAGCCAAGGGACAGGGGGCCCACGAGGCAATTCACCCCTCCACTTT. As protein: CASSQGTGGPRGNSPLHF.

This sequence joins TRBV4-1 and TRBJ2-1, with D perhaps TRBD2 (6 bases). CDR3 length: 15 amino acids. V was trimmed by 0 bases and J by 4 bases, leaving 10 bases between them. CDR1 and CDR2 from the germline V gene are MGHRA and YSYEKL. CDR3 bases: TGCGCCAGCAGCCAAGACGGGAGTCCTTACAATGAGCAGTTCTTC. It is translated as CASSQDGSPYNEQFF.

V gene TRBV5-4 combines with J gene TRBJ1-4; no definite D call. The CDR3 runs to 15 residues. Germline V gives CDR1 SGHNT, CDR2 YYREEE (reference sequence). V was cut by 4 bases and J by 1 base, with 11 bases left in between. Here the CDR3 DNA reads TGTGCCAGCAGCCCCACCCGGGGAACTAATGAAAAACTGTTTTTT. Protein: CASSPTRGTNEKLFF.

The V and J genes are TRBV6-5 and TRBJ1-2; TRBD1 matches at 9 bases. The germline gives CDR1 MNHEY, CDR2 SVGAGI. The CDR3 consists of 12 residues. V shed 6 bases, J shed 4 bases, and the junction held 0 bases outside the gene matches. The CDR3 loop is CASRTGGYGYTF. The CDR3 nucleotides read TGTGCCAGCAGGACAGGGGGCTATGGCTACACCTTC.

The rearrangement joins TRBV18 to TRBJ2-5; D might be TRBD2 (6 bases). The germline V gene encodes CDR1 KGHSH and CDR2 LQKENI. The V end was cut by 6 bases, the J end by 4 bases, with 12 bases between. This CDR3 is built from 13 residues. DNA of the CDR3: TGTGCCAGCTCTCCGGGACTCTCAGAGACCCAGTACTTC. Protein product: CASSPGLSETQYF.

J is TRBJ1-1 and V is TRBV30, with no clear D. This CDR3 is 12 amino acids long. The V end lost 4 bases, the J end lost 3 bases, and 9 bases lay between the germline ends. Germline V gene lookup returns CDR1 GTSNPN and CDR2 SVGIG (reference sequence). The CDR3 DNA is TGTGCCTGGACGGGCCTGGACACTGAAGCTTTCTTT. It encodes CAWTGLDTEAFF.

The chain uses TRBV30 and TRBJ1-1, with D hard to call. The V and J ends lost 3 bases and 0 bases respectively, with 2 bases between them. Germline CDR1 GTSNPN, CDR2 SVGIG (reference sequence). There are 11 residues in the CDR3. This CDR3 reads CAWRMNTEAFF. The CDR3 coding sequence is TGTGCCTGGAGAATGAACACTGAAGCTTTCTTT.

The sample holds a few counts of this clone. The V call is TRBV11-2, the J call TRBJ2-2, with D uncertain. The CDR3 totals 13 residues. V lost 0 bases to trimming and J lost 7 bases, with 6 bases between them. CDR1 is SGHAT and CDR2 is FQNNGV in the germline V gene. CDR3 nucleotide sequence: TGTGCCAGCAGCTTAGATCTCGGCGGGGAGCTGTTTTTT. This gives the protein CASSLDLGGELFF.

This clone appeared a few times. The V gene is TRBV4-1, the J gene TRBJ1-5; D ambiguous. Germline V gene sequence: CDR1 MGHRA, CDR2 YSYEKL. The length of the CDR3 is 14 residues. V was cut by 3 bases and J by 6 bases, with 12 bases left in between. DNA for the CDR3: TGCGCCAGCAGCCAGGGCGGGATAGGTCAGCCCCAGCATTTT. It encodes CASSQGGIGQPQHF.

This clone appeared a few times. The chain employs TRBV27 and TRBJ1-4; D unresolved. Germline CDR1 reads MNHEY; CDR2 reads SMNVEV (reference sequence). V shed 6 bases and J shed 2 bases, with 16 bases lying between them. The CDR3 spans 16 residues. CDR3 protein: CASSPRGPATNEKLFF. In nucleotides, the CDR3 is TGTGCCAGCAGCCCGAGAGGGCCCGCGACTAATGAAAAACTGTTTTTT.

The chain carries TRBV2 and TRBJ1-5; TRBD1 might be the D (5 bases). V lost 7 bases and J 7 bases, leaving 17 bases between the germline ends. This CDR3 region has 14 residues. The germline gives CDR1 SNHLY, CDR2 FYNNEI. CDR3 sequence: CASTQGTTGQPQHF. The CDR3 DNA is TGTGCCAGCACCCAAGGGACCACCGGCCAGCCCCAGCATTTT. The full variable domain, rest sourced from reference TRBV2 and TRBJ1-5, is EPEVTQTPSHQVTQMGQEVILRCVPISNHLYFYWYRQILGQKVEFLVSFYNNEISEKSEIFDDQFSVERPDGSNFTLKIRSTKLEDSAMYFCASTQGTTGQPQHFGDGTRLSIL.

The chain combines TRBV2 with TRBJ1-4; D may be TRBD1 (6 bases). This CDR3 spans 14 amino acids. Germline V gene sequence: CDR1 SNHLY, CDR2 FYNNEI. V was shortened by 1 base and J by 5 bases, with 8 bases between the two germline ends. The DNA for the CDR3 is TGTGCCAGCAGTGAAGTTAGGGGGAATGAAAAACTGTTTTTT. Protein sequence: CASSEVRGNEKLFF.

This clone was seen only a few times. The genes are TRBV18 and TRBJ2-7; either TRBD1 or TRBD2 may supply D (6 bases each). Between the trimmed V and J ends, which lost 2 bases and 7 bases, there was a span of 21 bases. Germline loops: CDR1 KGHSH, CDR2 LQKENI. CDR3 length: 16 residues. This CDR3 is CASSPSGASSAGEQYF. The CDR3 DNA follows: TGTGCCAGCTCACCATCGGGGGCGTCATCGGCAGGTGAGCAGTACTTC.

Only a few counts were recorded for this clone. The V and J genes are TRBV2 and TRBJ2-6; D possibly corresponds to TRBD1 (6 bases). The CDR3 runs 16 residues. The V end lost 9 bases, the J end lost 0 bases, and 15 bases lay between the germline ends. Germline-derived CDR1 and CDR2 are SNHLY and FYNNEI. CDR3 sequence (DNA): TGTGCCAGTGATCCTACAGGGTACTCTGGGGCCAACGTCCTGACTTTC. As protein: CASDPTGYSGANVLTF.

This chain connects TRBV27 to TRBJ2-7; perhaps TRBD1 as D (6 bases). The CDR3 covers 14 residues. V was cut by 5 bases and J by 2 bases, with 13 bases left in between. CDR1 MNHEY and CDR2 SMNVEV come from the germline V gene (reference sequence). Written as DNA, the CDR3 is TGTGCCAGCAGTGACACACAGGGAGCCTACGAGCAGTACTTC. This codes for CASSDTQGAYEQYF.

This clone is classed as medium-sized. The chain recombines TRBV2 with TRBJ2-1; D possibly corresponds to TRBD2 (6 bases). In germline, CDR1 is SNHLY, CDR2 FYNNEI. CDR3 size: 15 residues. V was cut by 7 bases and J by 3 bases, with 16 bases left in between. The CDR3 is CASMRDLGHYNEQFF. DNA for the CDR3: TGTGCCAGCATGAGGGACTTAGGCCACTACAATGAGCAGTTCTTC.

This clone occurred once. V is TRBV6-1 and J is TRBJ2-7; the D gene is possibly TRBD2 (7 bases). Germline CDR1 is MNHNS and CDR2 is SASEGT. The V end lost 6 bases, the J end lost 6 bases, and 18 bases lay between the germline ends. The CDR3 contains 14 residues. The CDR3 spells CASRRGRGSGEQYF. The DNA for the CDR3 is TGTGCCAGCAGACGGGGGAGGGGGTCGGGCGAGCAGTACTTC.

This clone was seen only a few times. Written as DNA, the CDR3 is TGCAGCGTCCGACTAGCGGTTAGCTCCTACGAGCAGTACTTC. This translates into CSVRLAVSSYEQYF. The gene calls are TRBV29-1 and TRBJ2-7; 9 nucleotides match TRBD2. The CDR3 totals 14 residues. CDR1 is SQVTM and CDR2 is ANQGSEA in the germline V gene. With V trimmed by 6 bases and J by 0 bases, 6 bases remained unmatched.

The V and J genes are TRBV2 and TRBJ1-5; TRBD1 might be the D (6 bases). Germline CDR1 and CDR2: SNHLY and FYNNEI. V lost 3 bases and J lost 4, with 10 bases in between. This CDR3 region has 14 residues. The DNA for the CDR3 is TGTGCCAGCAGTGATTGGCAGGGGAATCAGCCCCAGCATTTT. Encoded protein: CASSDWQGNQPQHF.

This clone is categorized as medium-sized. The CDR3 reads CASSWGGPGGEQYF. DNA of the CDR3: TGTGCCAGCAGTTGGGGCGGCCCCGGAGGCGAGCAGTACTTC. The chain recombines TRBV27 with TRBJ2-7; D is tentatively TRBD1 or TRBD2 (5 bases each). The CDR3 is 14 amino acids. Germline V gene data show CDR1 as MNHEY and CDR2 as SMNVEV (reference sequence). The ends were cut back, 4 bases at V and 6 bases at J, with 16 bases in the middle.

This chain uses TRBV6-1 with TRBJ1-4, with no clear D. Trimming took off 6 bases at V and 0 bases at J, with 11 bases between the two ends. Per the germline V gene, CDR1 is MNHNS and CDR2 is SASEGT. The CDR3 has 15 amino acids. CDR3 DNA: TGTGCCAGCAGGCGGGCTTTTGCAACTAATGAAAAACTGTTTTTT. It specifies CASRRAFATNEKLFF.

The genes are TRBV29-1 and TRBJ1-2, with D tentatively TRBD1 (6 bases). Germline V gene sequence: CDR1 SQVTM, CDR2 ANQGSEA. The CDR3 length is 14 residues. V lost 4 bases, J lost 2 bases, and 14 bases lay in between. DNA of the CDR3: TGCAGCGTTGGGACTCGGGACACGAACTATGGCTACACCTTC. It yields the protein CSVGTRDTNYGYTF.

This rearrangement joins TRBV19 to TRBJ1-2; no reliable D call. Trimming pared 4 bases from V and 3 bases from J, leaving 6 bases between. The CDR3 has 12 residues. Germline CDR1 is LNHDA and CDR2 is SQIVND (reference sequence). CDR3 residues: CASSKGHYGYTF. The CDR3 DNA reads as TGTGCCAGTAGTAAAGGACACTATGGCTACACCTTC.

In its sample, this clone was seen once. V and J are TRBV7-2 and TRBJ1-2; 7 bases align to TRBD1. Unmatched junction bases numbered 9, after V lost 4 bases and J lost 4 bases. Germline assignment: CDR1 SGHTA and CDR2 FQGNSA. The CDR3 runs 15 residues. The CDR3 region is CASSSQGTIFYGYTF. CDR3 coding DNA: TGTGCCAGCAGCTCACAGGGGACAATCTTCTATGGCTACACCTTC.

This chain joins TRBV6-5 and TRBJ1-5; D call uncertain. Trimming took 2 bases from V and 1 from J, leaving 9 bases between them. CDR3 length: 15 residues. Germline-derived CDR1 and CDR2 are MNHEY and SVGAGI. CDR3 region: CASSYRPGSNQPQHF. CDR3 bases: TGTGCCAGCAGTTACAGGCCGGGAAGCAATCAGCCCCAGCATTTT.

The chain carries TRBV28 and TRBJ2-5, with 8 bases matching TRBD2. Germline V gene sequence: CDR1 MDHEN, CDR2 SYDVKM. The V and J ends lost 6 bases and 5 bases, in that order; junction bases with no gene match: 5. This CDR3 is built from 13 residues. The CDR3 DNA reads TGTGCCAGCAGGGTCGGGAGGGCGGAGACCCAGTACTTC. It encodes CASRVGRAETQYF.

The chain joins TRBV5-1 to TRBJ2-7; D not resolved. CDR1 is SGHRS and CDR2 is YFSETQ in the germline V gene. This CDR3 is built from 14 residues. Trimming removed 5 bases from V and 6 bases from J, with 18 bases in between. In DNA, the CDR3 is TGCGCCAGCAGACACGGTTACGGGTTTCTCGAGCAGTACTTC. Protein product: CASRHGYGFLEQYF.

The chain links TRBV28 to TRBJ2-7; the D gene is possibly TRBD2 (5 bases). The CDR3 runs to 13 residues. CDR1 is MDHEN, CDR2 SYDVKM, per germline. V was shortened by 3 bases and J by 5 bases, with 11 bases between the two germline ends. The CDR3 reads CASSFGSGNEQYF. The DNA for the CDR3 is TGTGCCAGCAGTTTTGGGAGTGGGAACGAGCAGTACTTC.

In nucleotides, the CDR3 is TGTGCCAGCAGCCCATGGACAGGGACGTATTCACCCCTCCACTTT. It is translated as CASSPWTGTYSPLHF. The chain has TRBV11-2 and TRBJ1-6, with TRBD1 matching over 8 bases. V shed 5 bases and J 8 bases; nucleotides not matched to a gene: 8. The CDR3 sequence is 15 residues long. The germline CDR1 and CDR2 sequences are SGHAT and FQNNGV.

Only a few counts were recorded for this clone. This rearrangement joins TRBV2 to TRBJ1-2; D is unresolved. V gave up 6 bases and J gave up 2 bases, with 13 bases separating them. Germline V gene lookup returns CDR1 SNHLY and CDR2 FYNNEI. CDR3 length equals 14 residues. CDR3 protein: CASRQTTGNYGYTF. DNA for the CDR3: TGTGCCAGCAGACAAACGACGGGAAACTATGGCTACACCTTC.